This TCR beta chain was recorded in a study of T cells in Graves' hyperthyroidism and ophthalmopathy. The germline gives CDR1 SNHLY, CDR2 FYNNEI. The V and J ends lost 8 bases and 8 bases, in that order; junction bases with no gene match: 7. The CDR3 has 13 residues. What was amplified from RNA transcripts were TCR beta CDR3 regions. HTBI primers were the set used in a first-round RT-PCR of the TCR CDR3. TCRdb called the multiplex PCR reads again in MiXCR, with one record for every CDR3 protein. Seen here are about 400,000 distinct CDR3 sequences, roughly an eighth observed once, and the top ten hold around 9.2%. The table lists this clonotype with many counts.

V and J are TRBV2 and TRBJ2-1; 9 positions match TRBD2. The sequencing sample was made of blood. This TCR was sampled from a woman between 18 and 29 years old with Graves' hyperthyroidism. Written as DNA, the CDR3 is TGTGCCAGCGAGGCGGGGGGGCAGGATGAGCAGTTCTTC. It codes for CASEAGGQDEQFF.